This TCR beta chain came from a study of blood T cell repertoires in COVID-19. With V trimmed by 5 bases and J by 1 base, 4 bases remained unmatched. This CDR3 region has 14 residues. Germline V CDR1 and CDR2: MNHEY, SMNVEV (reference sequence). Generated by immunoSEQ multiplex PCR, the TCRdb table keeps only in-frame clones and is missing some. The table lists about 41,000 clones, around 90% of them singletons. This TCR derives from a man aged 60 to 75 with acute or convalescent COVID-19. This chain links TRBV27 with TRBJ2-7, with 8 bases aligning to TRBD2. Specimen: peripheral blood. DNA for the CDR3: TGTGCCAGCAGTCCCGCTAGCGGGTCCTACGAGCAGTACTTC. Its protein product is CASSPASGSYEQYF.